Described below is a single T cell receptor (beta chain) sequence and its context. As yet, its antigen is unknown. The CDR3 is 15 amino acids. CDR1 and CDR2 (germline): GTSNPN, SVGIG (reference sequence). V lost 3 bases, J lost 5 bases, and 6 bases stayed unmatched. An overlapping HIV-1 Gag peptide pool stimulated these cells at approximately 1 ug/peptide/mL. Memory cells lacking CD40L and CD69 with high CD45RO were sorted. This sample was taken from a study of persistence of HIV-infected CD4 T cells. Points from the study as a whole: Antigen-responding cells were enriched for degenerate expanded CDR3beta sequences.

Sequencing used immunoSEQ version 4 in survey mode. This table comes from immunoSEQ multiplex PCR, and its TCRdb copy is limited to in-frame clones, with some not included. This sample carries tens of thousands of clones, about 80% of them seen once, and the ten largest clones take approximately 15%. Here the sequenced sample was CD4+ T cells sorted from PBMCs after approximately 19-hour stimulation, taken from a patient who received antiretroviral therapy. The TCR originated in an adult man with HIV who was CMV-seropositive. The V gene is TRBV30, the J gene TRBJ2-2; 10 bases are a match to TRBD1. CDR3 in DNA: TGTGCCTGGAGGGGGACAGGGGCAGGGACCGGGGAGCTGTTTTTT. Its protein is CAWRGTGAGTGELFF.